Listed here are 2 T cell receptor beta chains from one sample, sequenced in a study of blood T cell repertoires in COVID-19. TCRdb's table, derived via immunoSEQ multiplex PCR, lists solely in-frame clones and lacks some. This sample has 300,000 to 450,000 clones, with about 87% found just once. The sequencing input was peripheral blood. The receptors stem from a woman aged 55-70 years with COVID-19, enrolled during active disease.

This chain uses TRBV6-5 with TRBJ1-2, with 8 nucleotides matching TRBD1. J was trimmed by 1 base and V by 6 bases; bases with no gene match: 4. The germline gives CDR1 MNHEY, CDR2 SVGAGI. This CDR3 contains 14 residues. CDR3 coding DNA: TGTGCCAGCAGGGGGACAGGCCATAACTATGGCTACACCTTC. It yields the protein CASRGTGHNYGYTF.

The chain is built from TRBV7-3 and TRBJ2-2; 9 nucleotides agree with TRBD2. V lost 7 bases and J lost 6; bases outside the gene matches: 6. Germline V lookup: CDR1 SGHTA, CDR2 FQGTGA. The CDR3 covers 14 residues. The CDR3 protein is CASKPSGAAGELFF. The CDR3 DNA sequence: TGTGCCAGCAAACCTAGCGGGGCTGCCGGGGAGCTGTTTTTT.